A selection of T cell receptor beta chains follows, all from one sample in a study of CD8 T cells in ankylosing spondylitis. One entry per CDR3 protein results from TCRdb running MiXCR on the 5' RACE reads. The profile shows around 770,000 distinct CDR3 sequences, over 15% of them singletons. Specimen: blood, either unsorted or a sorted T cell fraction (not recorded which). Receptor source: a male donor with ankylosing spondylitis. Both conserved end residues are part of each CDR3.

>TRBV7-2
CASSNAPGTSTDTQYF
>TRBV20-1
CSAPPPGVDTEAFF
>TRBV18
CASSSGTGGRYTF
>TRBV5-5
CASSPWDRGAEQYF
>TRBV19
CASSIEVTGEGNQPQHF
>TRBV12-3/TRBV12-4
CASSLAGTSGRGQFF
>TRBV7-9
CASSKTGQGAAYEQYF
>TRBV4-1
CASSQDPPLGGPYEQYF
>TRBV5-1
CASSWGDRANREAFF
>TRBV6-5
CASSYDSSNQPQHF
>TRBV6-5
CASSYKAMSSFYEQYF
>TRBV7-9
CASRSMNTEAFF
>TRBV4-1
CASSQDRTEGYTF
>TRBV21-1
CASSIPGTGTFYSNQPQHF
>TRBV27
CASSLSPRGSYYGYTF
>TRBV20-1
CSARDSGSPLHF
>TRBV29-1
CSARTSGNNEQFF
>TRBV29-1
CSVGLQWGYNEQFF
>TRBV28
CASSNLGTPSNQPQHF
>TRBV3-1
CASSQRQGASYTQYF
>TRBV4-3
CASSQTGGQGTDTQYF
>TRBV11-1
CASSLEPGSKGTDTGELFF
>TRBV7-6
CASSSDTGLIDTQYF
>TRBV5-1
CASSLVPTAYNEQFF
>TRBV5-1
CASRLTSGGTDTQYF
>TRBV24-1
CATSDLRWRNTYNEQFF